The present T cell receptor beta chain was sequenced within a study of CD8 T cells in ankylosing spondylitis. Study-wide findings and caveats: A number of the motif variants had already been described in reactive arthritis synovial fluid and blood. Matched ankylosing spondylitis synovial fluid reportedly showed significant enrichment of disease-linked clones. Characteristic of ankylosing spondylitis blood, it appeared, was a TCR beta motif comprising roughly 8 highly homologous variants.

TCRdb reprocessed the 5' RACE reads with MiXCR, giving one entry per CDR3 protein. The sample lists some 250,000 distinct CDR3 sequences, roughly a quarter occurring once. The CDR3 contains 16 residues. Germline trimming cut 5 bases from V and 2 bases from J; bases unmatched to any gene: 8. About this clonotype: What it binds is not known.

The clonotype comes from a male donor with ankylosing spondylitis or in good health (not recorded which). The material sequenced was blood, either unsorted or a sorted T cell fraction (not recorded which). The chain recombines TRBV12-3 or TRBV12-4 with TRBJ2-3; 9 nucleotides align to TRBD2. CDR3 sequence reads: CASSLSGGTYTDTQYF. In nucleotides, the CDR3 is TGTGCCAGCAGTCTCAGCGGGGGGACGTACACAGATACGCAGTATTTT.